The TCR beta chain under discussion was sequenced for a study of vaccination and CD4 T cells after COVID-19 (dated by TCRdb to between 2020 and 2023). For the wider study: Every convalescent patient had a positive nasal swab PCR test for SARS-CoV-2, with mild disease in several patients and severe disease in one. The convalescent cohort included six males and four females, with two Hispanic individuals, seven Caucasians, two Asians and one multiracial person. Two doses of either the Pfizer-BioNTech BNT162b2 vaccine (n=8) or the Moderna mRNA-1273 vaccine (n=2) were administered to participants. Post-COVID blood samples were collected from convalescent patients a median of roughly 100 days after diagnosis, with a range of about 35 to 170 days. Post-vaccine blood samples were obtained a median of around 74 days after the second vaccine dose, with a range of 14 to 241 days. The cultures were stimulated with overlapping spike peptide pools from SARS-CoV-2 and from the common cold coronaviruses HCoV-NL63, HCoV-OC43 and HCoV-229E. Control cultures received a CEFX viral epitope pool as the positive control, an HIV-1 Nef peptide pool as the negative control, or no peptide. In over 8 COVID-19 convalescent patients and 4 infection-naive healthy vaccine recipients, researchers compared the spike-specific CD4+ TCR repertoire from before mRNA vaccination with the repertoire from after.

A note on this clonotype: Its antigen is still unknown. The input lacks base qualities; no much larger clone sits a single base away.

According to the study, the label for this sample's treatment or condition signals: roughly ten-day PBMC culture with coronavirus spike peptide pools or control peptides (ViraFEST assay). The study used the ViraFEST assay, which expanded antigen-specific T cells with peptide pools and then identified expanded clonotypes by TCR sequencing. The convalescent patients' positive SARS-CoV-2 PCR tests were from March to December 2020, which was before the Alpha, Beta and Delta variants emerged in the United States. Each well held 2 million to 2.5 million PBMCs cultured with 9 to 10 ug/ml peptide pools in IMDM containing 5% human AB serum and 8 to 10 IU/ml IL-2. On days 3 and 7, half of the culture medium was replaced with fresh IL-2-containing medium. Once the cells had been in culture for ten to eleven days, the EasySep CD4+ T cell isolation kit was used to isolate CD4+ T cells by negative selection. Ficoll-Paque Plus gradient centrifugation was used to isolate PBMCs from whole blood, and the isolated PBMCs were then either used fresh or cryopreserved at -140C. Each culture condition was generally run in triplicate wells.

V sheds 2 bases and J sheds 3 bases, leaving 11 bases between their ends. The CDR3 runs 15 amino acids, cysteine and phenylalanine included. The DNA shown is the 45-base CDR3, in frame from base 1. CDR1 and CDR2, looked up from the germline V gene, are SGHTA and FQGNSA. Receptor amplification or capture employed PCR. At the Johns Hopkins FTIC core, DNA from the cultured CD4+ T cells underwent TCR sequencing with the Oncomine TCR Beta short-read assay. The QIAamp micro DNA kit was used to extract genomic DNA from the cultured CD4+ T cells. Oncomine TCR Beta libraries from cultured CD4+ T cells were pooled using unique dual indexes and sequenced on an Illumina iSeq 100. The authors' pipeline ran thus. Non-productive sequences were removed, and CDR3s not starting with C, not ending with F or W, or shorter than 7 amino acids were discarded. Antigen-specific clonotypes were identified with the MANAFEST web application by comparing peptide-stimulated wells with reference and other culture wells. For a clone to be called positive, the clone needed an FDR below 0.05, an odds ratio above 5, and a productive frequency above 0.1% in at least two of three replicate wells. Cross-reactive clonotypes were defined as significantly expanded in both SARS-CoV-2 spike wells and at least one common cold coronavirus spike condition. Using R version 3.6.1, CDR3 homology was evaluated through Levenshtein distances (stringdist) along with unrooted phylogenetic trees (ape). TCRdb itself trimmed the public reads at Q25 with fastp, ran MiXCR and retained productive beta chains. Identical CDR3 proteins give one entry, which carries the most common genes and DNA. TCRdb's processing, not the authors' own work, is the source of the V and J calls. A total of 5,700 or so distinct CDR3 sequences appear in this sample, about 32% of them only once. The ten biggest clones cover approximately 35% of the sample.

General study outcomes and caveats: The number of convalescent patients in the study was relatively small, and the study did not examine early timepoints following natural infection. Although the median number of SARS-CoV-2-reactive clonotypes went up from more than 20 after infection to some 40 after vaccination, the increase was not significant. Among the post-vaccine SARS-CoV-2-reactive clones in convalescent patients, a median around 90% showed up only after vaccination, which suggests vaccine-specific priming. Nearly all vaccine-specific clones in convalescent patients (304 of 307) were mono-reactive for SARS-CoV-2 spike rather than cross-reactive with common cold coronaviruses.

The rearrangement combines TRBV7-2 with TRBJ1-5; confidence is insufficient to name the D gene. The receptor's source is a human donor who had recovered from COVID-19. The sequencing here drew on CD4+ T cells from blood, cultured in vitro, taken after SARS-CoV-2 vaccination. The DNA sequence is TGTGCCAGCAGCTTATTTGGGCGGAACAATCAGCCCCAGCATTTT. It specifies CASSLFGRNNQPQHF.